Included here is one T cell receptor (beta chain) sequence, with context. Its antigen target is currently unknown. No base qualities exist here, and no much larger clone lies one base off it. The data originate from a study of T-cell reconstitution after alpha-beta-depleted transplantation in children (TCRdb year 2016). Study-wide context: Using TCR repertoire profiling, the study followed T-cell immune reconstitution in a quantitative way in children after TCRalphabeta/CD19-depleted allogeneic hematopoietic cell transplantation.

The CDR3 runs 14 residues from the cysteine to the phenylalanine. Only the CDR3 part of the read is kept: 42 bases, read in frame from the first base. At the junction V is shortened by 1 base and J by 9 bases; bases outside the gene matches: 9. Based on the germline V gene, the CDR1 and CDR2 sequences are SGHRS and YFSETQ. The library was prepared using PCR. The listed sequencing device is Illumina HiSeq 2500. Molecular barcoding was employed in the preparation of TCR libraries, with unique molecular identifiers being used to normalize TCRbeta repertoire quantification. TCRdb ran its own pipeline on the public reads, namely fastp trimming at Q25 and MiXCR clone calling, and kept in-frame beta chains. Each record represents a unique CDR3 protein, reported with the most common genes and DNA among its rows. The sample table holds over 300,000 distinct CDR3 sequences, of which about 9.3% were seen once. In total, the top ten clones hold 2% to 2.5% of the sample.

This TCR derives from a human donor who donated a stem cell graft to a child with acute lymphoblastic leukemia. The rearranged chain carries TRBV5-1 and TRBJ2-5; a stretch of 7 junction bases matches TRBD1. The sequences come from PBMCs from the stem cell graft donor, collected from the stem cell graft. CDR3 region: CASSLSTGPEAQYF. In nucleotides, the sequence is TGCGCCAGCAGCTTGTCGACAGGGCCGGAGGCCCAGTACTTC.